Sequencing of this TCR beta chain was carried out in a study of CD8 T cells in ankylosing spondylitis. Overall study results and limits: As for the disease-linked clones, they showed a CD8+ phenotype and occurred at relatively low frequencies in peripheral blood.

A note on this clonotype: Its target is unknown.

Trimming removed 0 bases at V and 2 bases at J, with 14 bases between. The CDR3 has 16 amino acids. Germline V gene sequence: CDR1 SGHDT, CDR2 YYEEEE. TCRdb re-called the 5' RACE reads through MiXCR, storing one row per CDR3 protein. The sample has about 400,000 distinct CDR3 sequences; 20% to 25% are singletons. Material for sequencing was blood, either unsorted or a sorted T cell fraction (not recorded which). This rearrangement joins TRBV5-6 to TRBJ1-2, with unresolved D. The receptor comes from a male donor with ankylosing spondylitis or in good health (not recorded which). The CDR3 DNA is TGTGCCAGCAGCTTGGCCCAAGGCCGGGTAAACTATGGCTACACCTTC. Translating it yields CASSLAQGRVNYGYTF. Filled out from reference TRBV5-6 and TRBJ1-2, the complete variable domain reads DAGVTQSPTHLIKTRGQQVTLRCSPKSGHDTVSWYQQALGQGPQFIFQYYEEEERQRGNFPDRFSGHQFPNYSSELNVNALLLGDSALYLCASSLAQGRVNYGYTFGSGTRLTVV.